This TCR beta chain was found in a study of OX40 agonist ivuxolimab in advanced cancers. A note on the overall study: Ivuxolimab was a fully human IgG2 agonistic monoclonal antibody targeting the costimulatory receptor OX40 (CD134). Intravenous ivuxolimab was administered to patients every 2 weeks at six dose levels: 0.01, 0.1, 0.3, 1.5, 3 and 10 mg/kg. Of the roughly 52 dose-escalation patients, hepatocellular carcinoma was present in around 19, melanoma in around 15, renal cell carcinoma in 9 and head and neck cancer in 9. In the dose-escalation cohort, over 65% of patients were male, and the mean age was approximately 60 years, with a range of about 23 to 90. Prior anti-PD-1, anti-PD-L1 or anti-CTLA-4 therapy was permitted, and checkpoint inhibitors had been received by 30% to 40% of dose-escalation patients. Partial responses occurred in three dose-escalation patients, of whom one had hepatocellular carcinoma and two had cutaneous melanoma. Peripheral TCRbeta sequencing was intended to test whether TCR sequence diversity was altered and clonal T-cell expansion was caused by ivuxolimab. The monotherapy dose-escalation portion (N of about 57 patients) of the phase I ivuxolimab trial is reported in the paper.

What the authors observed across the whole study: After ivuxolimab, expanded clones were on average more numerous among CD8+ T cells than among CD4+ T cells. Low levels of normalized T-cell clonal expansion were also shown by some nonresponding patients. At doses from 0.1 to 3.0 mg/kg, clonal expansion was seen in both CD4+ and CD8+ blood T cells between baseline and week 6. Which antigens the clonally expanded peripheral T cells were specific for was not determined. Partial responders in the 0.1-3.0 mg/kg groups had among the lowest normalized peripheral clonal expansion, especially among CD8+ T cells.

Genomic DNA was extracted from sorted cells for sequencing of the TCRbeta CDR3 region. The immunoSEQ Assay was used to sequence the TCRbeta CDR3 regions. The table comes from immuneACCESS by way of TCRdb, which keeps in-frame sequences with V and J called. Part of the clones is missing from these tables; in studies checked, under half for an unresolved V gene and the rest for unknown reasons. The sample records approximately 70,000 clones, more than 80% of which are singletons. Together, the top ten hold approximately 1.1% of the sample. As concerns this clone: Its antigen target is currently unknown. Per-base qualities were not stored, and no clone one base away is much larger.

V loses 7 bases at its end and J loses 4 bases; junction bases beyond the gene matches: 9. The CDR3 sequence holds 14 residues, the cysteine and phenylalanine included. Only the CDR3 DNA is retained, 42 bases long and in frame from the first base. CDR1 and CDR2 are drawn from the germline V gene: MNHNS, SASEGT. The trial excluded patients who had a history of autoimmune disease or who were on systemic immunosuppression. Peripheral blood for TCR sequencing was drawn from every dose cohort at baseline, at cycle 4 day 1 and at cycle 7 day 1. Samples were obtained from an open-label, multicenter, first-in-human phase I dose-escalation trial of ivuxolimab. Adults with locally advanced or metastatic head and neck squamous cell, hepatocellular, melanoma or renal cell carcinoma were enrolled in the trial. CD4+ and CD8+ T cells were sorted separately from peripheral blood before TCR sequencing.

The clonotype comes from an adult with an advanced solid tumor such as melanoma, head and neck, liver or kidney cancer. Recombination joined TRBV6-1 with TRBJ2-7, and TRBD1 matches 8 of the central bases. This specimen was CD4+ or CD8+ T cells sorted from blood, taken in a trial of the OX40 agonist ivuxolimab. In nucleotide form, the sequence is TGTGCCAGCATCAGGACAGGGAACTTTTACGAGCAGTACTTC. It encodes CASIRTGNFYEQYF.